This TCR beta chain was obtained from a study of human T cells and chemical hapten exposure. This clonotype was observed at least ten times. Germline-derived CDR1 and CDR2 are LGHNA and YNFKEQ. V lost 0 bases and J lost 15; bases outside the gene matches: 5. The CDR3 runs 13 residues. TCRdb redid the calling of the RACE reads with MiXCR, one entry per CDR3 protein. This sample has about 100,000 distinct CDR3 sequences, with over 9.5% found just once. As to time point: patch test 1, 2 weeks after DPC sensitization. The treatment was: therapeutic diphenylcyclopropenone sensitization with weekly scalp DPC.

The TCR sequence derives from a man aged 40-50 years with alopecia areata. Some clones in this sample may be carry-over from other donors' samples. The sample here was whole blood, taken in connection with sensitization to the hapten diphenylcyclopropenone (DPC). The chain links TRBV4-2 to TRBJ1-4; 9 nucleotides agree with TRBD1. The CDR3 loop is CASSQDRWDRVFF. As DNA, the CDR3 is TGTGCCAGCAGCCAAGATCGCTGGGACAGGGTGTTTTTT.